In this sample, the clone carrying this T cell receptor beta chain turned up once. The data were obtained in a study of PD-L1 blockade in urothelial cancer. Study details: Beginning in about 2014, patients received atezolizumab, given as 1,200 mg intravenously every 3 weeks. Males with urothelial cancer arising in the bladder constituted most of the 29 patients.

Synthetic TCR analog templates were added to each PCR reaction. The assay was immunoSEQ multiplex PCR, and TCRdb's table has in-frame clones only and misses some. The sample lists 40,000 to 45,000 clones, around 90% occurring once. V was pared by 3 bases and J by 3 bases, with 9 bases between. The germline gives CDR1 LNHDA, CDR2 SQIVND (reference sequence). This CDR3 is built from 14 residues. Documented time point: peripheral blood 6 weeks after treatment start. The sample consisted of PBMCs, taken around atezolizumab (anti-PD-L1) treatment. This sequence joins TRBV19 and TRBJ2-4, with D maybe TRBD2 (5 bases). The TCR was taken from a man in his 70s with urothelial cancer. CDR3 in DNA: TGTGCCAGTAGTATGGACGAGGGCAAAAACATTCAGTACTTC. Encoded protein: CASSMDEGKNIQYF.